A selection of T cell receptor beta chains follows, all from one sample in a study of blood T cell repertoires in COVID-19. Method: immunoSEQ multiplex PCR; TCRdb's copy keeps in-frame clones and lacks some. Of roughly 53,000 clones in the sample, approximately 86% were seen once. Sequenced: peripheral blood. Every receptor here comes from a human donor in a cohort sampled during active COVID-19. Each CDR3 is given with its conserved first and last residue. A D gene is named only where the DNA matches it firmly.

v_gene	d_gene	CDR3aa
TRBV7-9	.	CASSPPTERNNEQFF
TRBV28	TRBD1	CASSPRDSVNSYEQYF
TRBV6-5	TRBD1	CASTPTGLTGQPQHF
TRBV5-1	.	CASSLGGAEKTQYF
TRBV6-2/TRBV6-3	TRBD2	CASSPMRRESTDTQYF
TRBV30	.	CAWSRQVLSGLYGYTF
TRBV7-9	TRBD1	CASSGRDRGQGNTIYF
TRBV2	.	CASSGERGEAFF
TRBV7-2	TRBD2	CASSLWGLDKVTSTDTQYF
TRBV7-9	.	CASSPHFYRAENTIYF
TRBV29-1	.	CSVSGTPYEQYF
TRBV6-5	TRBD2	CASSYLRLAGGSEQYF
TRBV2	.	CASMEFVSNQPQHF
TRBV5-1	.	CASSFRQKTEAFF
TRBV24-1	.	CATSGEEGYGYTF
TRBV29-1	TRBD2	CSVSSGRIYNEQFF
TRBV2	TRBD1	CASSYGTANEKLFF
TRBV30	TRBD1	CAWSTRQGYFYYGYTF
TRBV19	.	CASSIEGVNTEAFF
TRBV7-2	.	CASRDSRDTGELFF
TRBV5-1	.	CASSDPLAGETQYF
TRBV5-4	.	CASSLVTGNYNSPLHF
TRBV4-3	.	CASSQDGEAGEGNTIYF
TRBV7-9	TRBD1	CASSRWTGKGNYEQYF
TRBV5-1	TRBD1	CASSHSGQVDSYEQYF
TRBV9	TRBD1	CASSPRGGTGGTEAFF
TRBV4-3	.	CASSPRGGHARTASNYGYTF
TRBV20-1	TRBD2	CSASETSGGPRAQFF
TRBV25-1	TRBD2	CASSEGPSGGLQRETQYF
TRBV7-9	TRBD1	CASSPTGGAGNEQFF
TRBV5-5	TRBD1	CASSLVGQGFQETQYF
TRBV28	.	CASSIGGTGANVLTF
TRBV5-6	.	CASSAYLRGGQEAFF
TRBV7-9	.	CASSPETGRMNYGYTF
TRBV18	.	CASSLQNTGELFF
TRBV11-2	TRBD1	CASSLKTGNAYEQYF
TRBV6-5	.	CASTTGGYGYTF
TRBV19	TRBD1	CASATDRIPYGYTF
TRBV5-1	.	CASSSGVNTEAFF
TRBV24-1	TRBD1	CATSDPRTGSDTQYF
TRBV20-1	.	CSASIGSTPGSEKLFF
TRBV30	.	CAGDHRMADTQYF
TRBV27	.	CASRLEGFTDTQYF
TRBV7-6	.	CASSPQAYTEAFF
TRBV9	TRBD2	CASSGTGTKNEQFF
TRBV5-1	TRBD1	CASSETTGFRGGYTF
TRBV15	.	CAVGGSSYNSPLHF
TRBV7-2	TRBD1	CASSLGFGGTGNSPLHF
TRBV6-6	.	CASRAESNEQFF
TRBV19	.	CASRRVGSNQPQHF
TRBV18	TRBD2	CASSPGVAGHYEQYF
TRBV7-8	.	CASSLTGPQHF
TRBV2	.	CASSERQRQSPLHF
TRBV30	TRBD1	CAWEPTGSRNEQFF